This TCR beta chain was found in a study of T-cell reconstitution after alpha-beta-depleted transplantation in children. Unique molecular identifiers were incorporated into the prepared TCRbeta library. TCRdb recomputed calls from the PCR reads with MiXCR, one row per CDR3 protein. The table lists roughly 500,000 distinct CDR3 sequences, 32% of them singletons, with roughly 2.5% in the top ten. The sequence came from a human donor who donated a stem cell graft to a child with aplastic anemia. Material: PBMCs from the stem cell graft donor, obtained from the stem cell graft.

The CDR3 nucleotides are TGCGCCAGCAGCTTGCTAGGGCATCAAGAGACCCAGTACTTC. This sequence encodes CASSLLGHQETQYF. The V gene is TRBV5-1, the J gene TRBJ2-5; D is unresolved. Trimming stripped 1 base from V and 2 bases from J, with 9 bases between. CDR1 is SGHRS, CDR2 YFSETQ, per germline. The CDR3 consists of 14 residues.